This T cell receptor beta chain was sequenced during a study of blood T cell repertoires in COVID-19. Study context: From T cells, B-cell-depleted T cells, or PBMCs came the material, which was cDNA or gDNA.

The assay was immunoSEQ multiplex PCR, and TCRdb's table has in-frame clones only and misses some. The sample yields 30,000 to 45,000 clones, approximately 80% seen once. The CDR3 is made up of 12 amino acids. The source of this sequence is a human donor in a cohort sampled during active COVID-19. The sample taken for sequencing was peripheral blood. The J gene is TRBJ1-6, the V gene TRBV21-1; TRBD1 is the table's D call, not checked against the DNA. TRBV21-1 constitutes a pseudogene. The CDR3 spells CASEQGFSPLHF. In DNA, the CDR3 is TGTGCCAGCGAGCAGGGGTTTTCACCCCTCCACTTT.